This TCR beta chain was captured in a study of CD4 T cell repertoires in COVID-19. About the research overall: Other coronavirus spike proteins restimulated relabeled CFSE-low cells expanded with IL-2 for 9 to 10 days.

The CDR3 loop spans 10 amino acids. Trimming pared 8 bases from V and 3 bases from J, leaving 5 bases between. Germline values: CDR1 MDHEN, CDR2 SYDVKM. Findings of the study overall: Two or all three memory subsets shared several highly expanded SARS-CoV-2-reactive clonotypes. Between roughly 6.5 and 26% of SARS-CoV-2 clonotypes also appeared in SARS-CoV and/or HKU1 spike cultures.

Note on this clone: No antigen is known for it.

The memory T cells were sequenced right after ex vivo isolation, without culture. The data were produced by immunoSEQ multiplex PCR, yet TCRdb's version contains in-frame clones alone and is incomplete. The sample lists tens of thousands of clones; around 86% were seen once. The genes are TRBV28 and TRBJ2-7, with D unclear. Sequenced material: central memory CD4+ T cells from blood, taken before the COVID-19 pandemic. This receptor was taken from a human donor who had COVID-19. The CDR3 region is CASGNYEQYF. The CDR3 bases are TGTGCCAGCGGCAACTACGAGCAGTACTTC.